The 8 T cell receptor beta chains below were found in one sample sequenced in a study of blood T cells in healthy people across ages. Then a second PCR, running roughly 6 to 11 cycles, was carried out with a sample-barcoded 5' primer and a J-beta primer mix. TCRdb reprocessed the 5' RACE reads with MiXCR, giving one entry per CDR3 protein. The table has roughly 800,000 distinct CDR3 sequences, 25% seen once. A further study also used this sample, focusing on T cells of mothers and their children.

The sample comprised blood. These receptors were taken from a boy younger than 18 in good health.

The chain links TRBV20-1 to TRBJ2-1; 8 bases are a match to TRBD2. CDR1 and CDR2 from the germline V gene are DFQATT and SNEGSKA (reference sequence). Trimming cost V 6 bases and J 3 bases; bases outside gene matches: 7. There are 14 residues in the CDR3. Written as DNA, the CDR3 is TGCAGTGCCCCTAATAGCGGGAACTACAATGAGCAGTTCTTC. Its protein is CSAPNSGNYNEQFF.

The chain uses TRBV7-9 and TRBJ2-7; D is perhaps TRBD2 (6 bases). V lost 4 bases to trimming and J lost 4 bases, with 8 bases between them. The CDR3 covers 12 residues. Looked up from germline, CDR1 is SEHNR and CDR2 is FQNEAQ (reference sequence). The CDR3 nucleotides read TGTGCCAGCAGCTGGGACTTATACGAGCAGTACTTC. It is translated as CASSWDLYEQYF.

This chain joins TRBV4-2 and TRBJ2-1; tentatively, D is TRBD2 (6 bases). Germline loops: CDR1 LGHNA, CDR2 YNFKEQ. This CDR3 comprises 14 residues. Trimming took 0 bases from V and 5 from J, leaving 8 bases between them. CDR3 residues: CASSQEAGDNEQFF. The CDR3 DNA sequence: TGTGCCAGCAGCCAAGAAGCGGGCGACAATGAGCAGTTCTTC.

The chain joins TRBV20-1 to TRBJ2-3, with 7 bases that match TRBD1. Trimming cost V 0 bases and J 0 bases; bases outside gene matches: 9. CDR3 length equals 17 residues. The germline gives CDR1 DFQATT, CDR2 SNEGSKA (reference sequence). In nucleotides, the CDR3 is TGCAGTGCTAGAGATCTTGGACAGGCCATTAGCACAGATACGCAGTATTTT. Translating it yields CSARDLGQAISTDTQYF.

This clonotype appeared a few times. This sequence joins TRBV18 and TRBJ2-5; weak D call: TRBD2 (5 bases). The closer fit of TRBJ2-1 to the DNA end suggests the J call may be wrong. CDR3 length: 14 amino acids. Germline CDR1 is KGHSH and CDR2 is LQKENI. The CDR3 here is CASSPYEGYNEQFF. CDR3 DNA: TGTGCCAGCTCACCCTACGAGGGATACAATGAGCAGTTCTTC.

The chain couples TRBV28 to TRBJ2-2, with 7 bases identical to TRBD2. Germline values: CDR1 MDHEN, CDR2 SYDVKM. This CDR3 has 17 residues. V lost 4 bases and J lost 2; bases outside the gene matches: 10. The CDR3 loop reads CASSSALLAINTGELFF. The CDR3 nucleotides are TGTGCCAGCAGTTCGGCCCTACTAGCGATTAACACCGGGGAGCTGTTTTTT.

This clonotype was seen a handful of times. The genes are TRBV5-1 and TRBJ2-3; D uncertain. Germline-derived CDR1 and CDR2 are SGHRS and YFSETQ. Trimming cost V 6 bases and J 2 bases, with 13 bases left between them. This CDR3 is built from 14 residues. DNA of the CDR3: TGCGCCAGCACCATGTCCCGGAACACAGATACGCAGTATTTT. Protein: CASTMSRNTDTQYF.

This clonotype was seen a handful of times. This rearrangement joins TRBV29-1 to TRBJ2-1; 14 positions match TRBD2. V trimming: 0 bases; J trimming: 9 bases; junction bases outside the gene matches: 4. The CDR3 sequence is 15 residues long. Looked up from germline, CDR1 is SQVTM and CDR2 is ANQGSEA. The CDR3 protein is CSVEEGLAGGGEQFF. CDR3 nucleotide sequence: TGCAGCGTTGAAGAAGGACTAGCGGGAGGAGGTGAGCAGTTCTTC.